Listed here is a single T cell receptor (beta chain). The antigen is unknown. CDR1 and CDR2 (germline): SGHRS, YFSETQ. Deletions cut 3 bases from V and 7 bases from J, with 20 bases between. The CDR3 length is 15 residues. This specimen belongs to a study of regulatory T cells in long-lasting Graves disease. Study-wide findings and caveats: Segments TRBV28, TRBJ1-2 and TRBJ2-5 showed preferential usage in persistent disease.

The TCR beta library used iRepertoire HTBI primers with Arm-PCR amplification of CDR3. One entry per CDR3 protein results from TCRdb running MiXCR on the multiplex PCR reads. Seen here are 600,000 to 850,000 distinct CDR3 sequences, about 30% observed once, and the top ten hold roughly 46%. Time point noted: persistent/refractory GD, antithyroid drugs over 5 years with positive TRAb. Extracted RNA from PBMCs served as the source of the TCR library. American Thyroid Association guidelines defined Graves' disease diagnosis. From an endocrinology department in Xi'an, China, came the patients. Sample: peripheral blood mononuclear cells (PBMCs), taken when the disease was refractory, from a patient treated with antithyroid drugs. The chain has TRBV5-1 and TRBJ2-7, with D perhaps being TRBD1 or TRBD2 (5 bases each). The sequence was collected from a female donor with Graves disease. The CDR3 bases are TGCGCCAGCAGCTCCGGGACCCAAATAGGGGAAGAGCAGTACTTC. It specifies CASSSGTQIGEEQYF.